Following are 13 T cell receptor beta chains from one sample sequenced in a study of blood T cell repertoires in COVID-19. The data were produced by immunoSEQ multiplex PCR, yet TCRdb's version contains in-frame clones alone and is incomplete. The table shows 350,000 or so clones, with 92% occurring only once. Sequencing was performed on PBMCs or T cells enriched from blood (not recorded which). Every receptor here comes from a woman aged 30 to 39 who had recovered from COVID-19.

This clone appeared a single time. The chain joins TRBV5-4 to TRBJ1-1; possibly TRBD1 for D (5 bases). V was pared by 9 bases and J by 1 base, with 16 bases between. The CDR3 runs 14 residues. Germline CDR1 and CDR2: SGHNT and YYREEE (reference sequence). CDR3 in amino acids: CAIQGQSSNTEAFF. In DNA form, the CDR3 reads TGTGCCATCCAAGGACAATCCTCGAACACTGAAGCTTTCTTT.

This chain connects TRBV19 to TRBJ1-5, with TRBD1 identical over 7 bases. V lost 0 bases and J lost 5; bases outside the gene matches: 10. The germline V gene encodes CDR1 LNHDA and CDR2 SQIVND (reference sequence). The CDR3 length is 17 residues. DNA for the CDR3: TGTGCCAGTAGTATAGATGTACAGGGGCTATACTATCAGCCCCAGCATTTT. It specifies CASSIDVQGLYYQPQHF.

This rearrangement joins TRBV10-3 to TRBJ1-1, with D tentatively TRBD1 (6 bases). With 3 bases removed from V and 6 bases from J, the gap between germline ends came to 11 bases. The CDR3 has 13 residues. Germline CDR1 and CDR2: ENHRY and SYGVKD. CDR3 sequence reads: CAISEETGPEAFF. CDR3 nucleotides: TGTGCCATCAGTGAAGAGACAGGCCCTGAAGCTTTCTTT.

J is TRBJ2-7 and V is TRBV27; 10 bases agree with TRBD2. In germline, CDR1 is MNHEY, CDR2 SMNVEV (reference sequence). This CDR3 is 18 amino acids long. V was clipped by 3 bases and J by 4 bases; unmatched bases: 15. This CDR3 reads CASSLFPPKASGSYEQYF. The CDR3 bases are TGTGCCAGCAGTTTGTTCCCCCCCAAGGCTAGCGGGAGTTACGAGCAGTACTTC.

The chain is built from TRBV6-5 and TRBJ1-3, with unresolved D. The CDR3 extends over 14 amino acids. The germline V and J ends were trimmed by 6 bases and 0 bases, with 9 bases remaining between them. Germline CDR1 and CDR2: MNHEY and SVGAGI. The CDR3 loop is CASSLRSSGNTIYF. Written as DNA, the CDR3 is TGTGCCAGCAGCCTTAGGAGCTCTGGAAACACCATATATTTT.

The CDR3 nucleotides read TGTGCCAGCAGTTACGTCTGGGCAGGGGGGAACACTGAAGCTTTCTTT. Translated: CASSYVWAGGNTEAFF. This chain links TRBV6-5 with TRBJ1-1; 7 nucleotides align to TRBD1. Germline CDR1 is MNHEY and CDR2 is SVGAGI. Trimming at V came to 2 bases and at J to 1 base, leaving 7 bases not matched to a gene. The CDR3 extends over 16 amino acids.

In DNA, the CDR3 is TGTGCCAGCAGTGTAGGAGGGGCGGGCAATCAGCCCCAGCATTTT. Protein: CASSVGGAGNQPQHF. The J gene is TRBJ1-5, the V gene TRBV28; the D gene is possibly TRBD1 (5 bases). Deletions cut 5 bases from V and 2 bases from J, with 13 bases between. Germline CDR1 is MDHEN and CDR2 is SYDVKM. The CDR3 is 15 residues long. Looking up the rest from reference TRBV28 and TRBJ1-5 gives the full variable domain: DVKVTQSSRYLVKRTGEKVFLECVQDMDHENMFWYRQDPGLGLRLIYFSYDVKMKEKGDIPEGYSVSREKKERFSLILESASTNQTSMYLCASSVGGAGNQPQHFGDGTRLSIL.

V is TRBV7-9 and J is TRBJ2-7; TRBD1 matches at 7 bases. Germline trimming cut 5 bases from V and 1 base from J; bases unmatched to any gene: 8. The CDR3 totals 15 residues. CDR1 is SEHNR and CDR2 is FQNEAQ in the germline V gene (reference sequence). The CDR3 DNA follows: TGTGCCAGCAGCGGCCGACAGGGTTTTTCCTACGAGCAGTACTTC. Its translation: CASSGRQGFSYEQYF.

The chain combines TRBV5-1 with TRBJ1-1; D possibly corresponds to TRBD1 (6 bases). The CDR3 contains 14 residues. Looked up from germline, CDR1 is SGHRS and CDR2 is YFSETQ. Trimming pared 3 bases from V and 6 bases from J, leaving 15 bases between. DNA of the CDR3: TGCGCCAGCAGCTCAAGGGGGGGGTTCCCTGAAGCTTTCTTT. It is translated as CASSSRGGFPEAFF.

The V and J genes are TRBV10-3 and TRBJ2-1, with 10 bases lining up with TRBD1. Germline V gene sequence: CDR1 ENHRY, CDR2 SYGVKD. The length of the CDR3 is 16 residues. Trimming at V came to 4 bases and at J to 7 bases, leaving 10 bases not matched to a gene. The CDR3 reads CAISGPTGGAMNEQFF. For the CDR3, the DNA is TGTGCCATCAGTGGACCGACAGGGGGCGCGATGAATGAGCAGTTCTTC.

This sequence joins TRBV28 and TRBJ2-1; 11 bases match TRBD1. The germline gives CDR1 MDHEN, CDR2 SYDVKM. Trimming removed 3 bases from V and 3 bases from J; junction bases left unmatched: 4. The CDR3 length is 16 residues. The CDR3 here is CASSFGGTGGYNEQFF. The CDR3 DNA reads as TGTGCCAGCAGTTTTGGCGGGACAGGGGGCTACAATGAGCAGTTCTTC.

CDR3 coding DNA: TGTGCCAGCAGCCCCAGCGGGACAGGGTCAGATACGCAGTATTTT. It encodes CASSPSGTGSDTQYF. The chain has TRBV7-3 and TRBJ2-3, with 9 positions matching TRBD1. J was trimmed by 4 bases and V by 5 bases; bases with no gene match: 7. Germline assignment: CDR1 SGHTA and CDR2 FQGTGA. The CDR3 is made up of 15 amino acids.

This chain links TRBV7-2 with TRBJ1-2; no firm D call. The CDR3 has 15 residues. Germline lookup yields CDR1 SGHTA and CDR2 FQGNSA. Trimming removed 1 base at V and 0 bases at J, with 9 bases between. CDR3 in amino acids: CASSLGRGSNYGYTF. CDR3 DNA: TGTGCCAGCAGCTTAGGTCGCGGGTCTAACTATGGCTACACCTTC.